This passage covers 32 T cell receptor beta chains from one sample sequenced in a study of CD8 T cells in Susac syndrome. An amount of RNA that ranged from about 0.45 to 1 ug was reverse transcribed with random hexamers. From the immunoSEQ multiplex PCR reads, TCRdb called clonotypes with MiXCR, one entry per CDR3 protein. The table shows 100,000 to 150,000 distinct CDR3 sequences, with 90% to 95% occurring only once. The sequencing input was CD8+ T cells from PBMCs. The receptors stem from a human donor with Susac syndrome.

The DNA of the CDR3 is TGCAGTGCCCCAGAACCGACTAGTAATAATGAGCAGTTCTTC. Translating it yields CSAPEPTSNNEQFF. This chain joins TRBV20-1 and TRBJ2-1; D may be TRBD2 (6 bases). V lost 6 bases and J 7 bases, leaving 19 bases between the germline ends. The CDR3 contains 14 residues. Per the germline V gene, CDR1 is DFQATT and CDR2 is SNEGSKA (reference sequence).

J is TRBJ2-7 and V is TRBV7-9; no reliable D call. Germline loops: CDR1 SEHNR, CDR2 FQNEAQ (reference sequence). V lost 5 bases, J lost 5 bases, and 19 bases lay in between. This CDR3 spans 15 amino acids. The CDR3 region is CASSRPVDHGNEQYF. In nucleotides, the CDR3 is TGTGCCAGCAGCCGTCCTGTTGACCATGGGAACGAGCAGTACTTC.

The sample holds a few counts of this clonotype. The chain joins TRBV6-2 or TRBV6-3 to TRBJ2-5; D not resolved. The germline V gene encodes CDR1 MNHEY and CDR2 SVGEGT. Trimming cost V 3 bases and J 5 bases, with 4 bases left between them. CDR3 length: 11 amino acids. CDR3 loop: CASSYGETQYF. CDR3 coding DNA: TGTGCCAGCAGTTATGGGGAGACCCAGTACTTC.

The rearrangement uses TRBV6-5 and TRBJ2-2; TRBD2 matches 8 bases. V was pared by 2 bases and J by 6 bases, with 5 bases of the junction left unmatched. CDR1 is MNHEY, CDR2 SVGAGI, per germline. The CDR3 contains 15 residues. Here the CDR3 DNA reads TGTGCCAGCAGTTACGGGACGGGGGGGGCCGGGGAGCTGTTTTTT. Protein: CASSYGTGGAGELFF.

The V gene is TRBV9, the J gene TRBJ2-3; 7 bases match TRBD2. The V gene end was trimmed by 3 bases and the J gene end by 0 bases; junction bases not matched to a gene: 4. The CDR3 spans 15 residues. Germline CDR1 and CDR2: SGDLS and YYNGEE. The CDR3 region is CASSGISGSTDTQYF. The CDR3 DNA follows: TGTGCCAGCAGCGGAATTAGCGGGAGCACAGATACGCAGTATTTT.

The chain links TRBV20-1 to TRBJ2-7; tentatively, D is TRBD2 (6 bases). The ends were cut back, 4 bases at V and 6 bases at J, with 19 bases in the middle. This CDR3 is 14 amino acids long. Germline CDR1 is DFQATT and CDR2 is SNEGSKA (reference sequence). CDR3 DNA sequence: TGCAGTGCTACCCCATACGGAGGGTCGGGCGAGCAGTACTTC. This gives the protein CSATPYGGSGEQYF.

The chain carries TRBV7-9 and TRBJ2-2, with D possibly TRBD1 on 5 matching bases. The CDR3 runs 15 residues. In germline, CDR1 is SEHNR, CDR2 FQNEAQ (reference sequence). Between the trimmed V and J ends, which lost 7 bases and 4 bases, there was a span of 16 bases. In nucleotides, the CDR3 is TGTGCCAGCAAAGGGGCCTCGGTCGGCACCGGGGAGCTGTTTTTT. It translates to CASKGASVGTGELFF.

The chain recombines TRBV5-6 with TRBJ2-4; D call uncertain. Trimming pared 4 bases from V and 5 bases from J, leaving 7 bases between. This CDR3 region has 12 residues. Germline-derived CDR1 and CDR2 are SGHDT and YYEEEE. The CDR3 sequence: CASSGTENIQYF. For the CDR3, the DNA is TGTGCCAGCAGCGGCACGGAAAACATTCAGTACTTC.

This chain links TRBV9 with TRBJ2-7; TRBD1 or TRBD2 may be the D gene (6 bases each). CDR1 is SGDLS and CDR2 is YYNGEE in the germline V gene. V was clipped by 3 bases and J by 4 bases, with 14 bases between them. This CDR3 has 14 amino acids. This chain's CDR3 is CASSGGGGPYEQYF. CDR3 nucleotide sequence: TGTGCCAGCAGCGGAGGGGGAGGCCCTTACGAGCAGTACTTC.

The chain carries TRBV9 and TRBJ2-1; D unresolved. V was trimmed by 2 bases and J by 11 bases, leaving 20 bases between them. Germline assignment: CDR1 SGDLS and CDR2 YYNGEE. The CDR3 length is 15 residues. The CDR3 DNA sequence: TGTGCCAGCAGCGTTGAGTACGGTCGGTCTTCACAGCAGTTCTTC. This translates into CASSVEYGRSSQQFF.

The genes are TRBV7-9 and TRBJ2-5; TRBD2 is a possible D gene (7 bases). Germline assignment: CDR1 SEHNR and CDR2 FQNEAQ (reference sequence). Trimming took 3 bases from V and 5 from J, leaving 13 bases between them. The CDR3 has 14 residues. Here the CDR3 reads CASSLGGTTETQYF. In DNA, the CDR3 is TGTGCCAGCAGCTTGGGAGGGACAACCGAGACCCAGTACTTC.

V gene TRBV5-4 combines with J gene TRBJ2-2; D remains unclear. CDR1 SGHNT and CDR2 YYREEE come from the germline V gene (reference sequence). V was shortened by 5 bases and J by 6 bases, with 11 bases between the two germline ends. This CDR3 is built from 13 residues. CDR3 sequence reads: CASRAGESGELFF. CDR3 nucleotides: TGTGCCAGCAGAGCTGGCGAATCCGGGGAGCTGTTTTTT.

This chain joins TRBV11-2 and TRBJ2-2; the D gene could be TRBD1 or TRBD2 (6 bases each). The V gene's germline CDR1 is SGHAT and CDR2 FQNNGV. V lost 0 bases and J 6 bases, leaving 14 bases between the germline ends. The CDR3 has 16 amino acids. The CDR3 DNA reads TGTGCCAGCAGCTTAGAGGGGGCGGGGCCGGCCGGGGAGCTGTTTTTT. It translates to CASSLEGAGPAGELFF.

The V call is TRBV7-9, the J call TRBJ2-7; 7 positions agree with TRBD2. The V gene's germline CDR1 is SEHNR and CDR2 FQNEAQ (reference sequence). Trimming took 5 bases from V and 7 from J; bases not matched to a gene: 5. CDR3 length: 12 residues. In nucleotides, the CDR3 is TGTGCCAGCAGCCCGGGAGGATGGGAGCAGTACTTC. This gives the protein CASSPGGWEQYF.

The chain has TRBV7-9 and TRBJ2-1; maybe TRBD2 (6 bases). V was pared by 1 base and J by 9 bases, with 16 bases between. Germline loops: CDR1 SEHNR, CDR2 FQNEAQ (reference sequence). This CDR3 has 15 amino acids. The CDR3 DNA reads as TGTGCCAGCAGCTTAGATCTTGCGGGAACGGGTGAGCAGTTCTTC. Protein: CASSLDLAGTGEQFF.

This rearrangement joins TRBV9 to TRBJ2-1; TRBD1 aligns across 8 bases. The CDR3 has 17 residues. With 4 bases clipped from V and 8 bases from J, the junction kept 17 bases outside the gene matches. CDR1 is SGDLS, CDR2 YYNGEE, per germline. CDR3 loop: CASSPKPRTGTLHEQFF. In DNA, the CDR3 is TGTGCCAGCAGCCCAAAACCACGGACAGGGACTCTTCATGAGCAGTTCTTC.

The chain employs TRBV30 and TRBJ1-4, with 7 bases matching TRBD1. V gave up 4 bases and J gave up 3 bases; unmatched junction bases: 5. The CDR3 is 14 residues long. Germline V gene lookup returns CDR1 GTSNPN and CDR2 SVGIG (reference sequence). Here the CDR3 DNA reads TGTGCCTGGACTTCGGGACAGCCTAATGAAAAACTGTTTTTT. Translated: CAWTSGQPNEKLFF.

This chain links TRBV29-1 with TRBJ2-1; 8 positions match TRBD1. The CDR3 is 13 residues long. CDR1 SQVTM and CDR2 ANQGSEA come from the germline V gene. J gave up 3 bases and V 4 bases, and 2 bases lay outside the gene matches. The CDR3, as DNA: TGCAGCGTTGCGGGACAGGACTACAATGAGCAGTTCTTC. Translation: CSVAGQDYNEQFF.

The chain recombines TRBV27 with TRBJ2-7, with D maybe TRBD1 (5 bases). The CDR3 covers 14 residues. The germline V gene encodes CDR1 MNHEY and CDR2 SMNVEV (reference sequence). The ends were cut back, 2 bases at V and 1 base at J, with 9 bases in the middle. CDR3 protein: CASSLLDRSYEQYF. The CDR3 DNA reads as TGTGCCAGCAGTTTACTCGACAGATCCTACGAGCAGTACTTC.

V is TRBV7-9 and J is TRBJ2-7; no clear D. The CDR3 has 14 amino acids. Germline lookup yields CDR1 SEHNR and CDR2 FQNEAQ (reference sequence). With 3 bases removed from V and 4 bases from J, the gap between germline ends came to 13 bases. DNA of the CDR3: TGTGCCAGCAGCTTCGGCGGAGCCCGGTACGAGCAGTACTTC. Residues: CASSFGGARYEQYF.

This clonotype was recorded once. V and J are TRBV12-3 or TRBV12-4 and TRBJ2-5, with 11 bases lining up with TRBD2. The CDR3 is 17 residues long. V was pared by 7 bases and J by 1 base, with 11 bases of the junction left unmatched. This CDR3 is CASTFGGLAASQETQYF. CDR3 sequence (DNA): TGTGCCAGCACCTTTGGGGGACTAGCGGCGTCCCAAGAGACCCAGTACTTC.

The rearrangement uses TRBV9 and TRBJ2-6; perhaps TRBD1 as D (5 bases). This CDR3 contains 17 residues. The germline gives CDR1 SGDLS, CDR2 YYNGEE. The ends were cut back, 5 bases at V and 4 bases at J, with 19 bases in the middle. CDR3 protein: CASSTRSRAPGANVLTF. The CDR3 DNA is TGTGCCAGCAGTACACGGAGCAGGGCCCCGGGGGCCAACGTCCTGACTTTC.

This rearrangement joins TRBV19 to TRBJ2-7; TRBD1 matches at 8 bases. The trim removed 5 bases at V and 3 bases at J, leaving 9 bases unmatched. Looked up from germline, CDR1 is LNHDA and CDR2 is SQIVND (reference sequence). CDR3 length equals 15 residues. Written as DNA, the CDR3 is TGTGCCAGTAGTGCCACGACAGGGGCAGGCTACGAGCAGTACTTC. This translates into CASSATTGAGYEQYF.

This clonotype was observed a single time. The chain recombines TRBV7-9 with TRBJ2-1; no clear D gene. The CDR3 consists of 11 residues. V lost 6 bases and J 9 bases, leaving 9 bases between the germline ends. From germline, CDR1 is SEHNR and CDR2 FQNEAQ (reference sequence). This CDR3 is CASSPPGEQFF. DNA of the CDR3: TGTGCCAGCAGTCCCCCAGGTGAGCAGTTCTTC.

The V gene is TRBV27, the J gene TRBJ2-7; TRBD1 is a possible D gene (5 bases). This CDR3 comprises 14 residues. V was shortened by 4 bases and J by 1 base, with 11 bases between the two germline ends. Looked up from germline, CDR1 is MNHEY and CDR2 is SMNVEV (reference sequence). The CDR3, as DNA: TGTGCCAGCAGTTGGGGCTCTTCTTCCTACGAGCAGTACTTC. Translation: CASSWGSSSYEQYF.

CDR3 sequence: CASSQERTNYEQYF. The DNA for the CDR3 is TGCGCCAGCAGCCAAGAACGGACGAACTACGAGCAGTACTTC. The rearrangement links TRBV4-3 to TRBJ2-7; D remains ambiguous. V was pared by 0 bases and J by 3 bases, with 9 bases between. The CDR3 is made up of 14 amino acids. Germline CDR1 LGHNA, CDR2 YSLEER.

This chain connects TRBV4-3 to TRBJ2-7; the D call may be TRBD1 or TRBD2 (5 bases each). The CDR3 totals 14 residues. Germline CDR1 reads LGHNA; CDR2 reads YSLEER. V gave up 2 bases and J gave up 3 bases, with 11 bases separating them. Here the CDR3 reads CASSQIGTGYEQYF. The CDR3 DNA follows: TGCGCCAGCAGCCAAATCGGGACGGGCTACGAGCAGTACTTC.

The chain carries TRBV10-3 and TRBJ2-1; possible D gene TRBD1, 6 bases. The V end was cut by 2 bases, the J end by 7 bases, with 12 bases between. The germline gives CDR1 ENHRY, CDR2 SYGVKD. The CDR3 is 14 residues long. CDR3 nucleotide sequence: TGTGCCATCAGTGAGCCTCTTCAGGGGAATGAGCAGTTCTTC. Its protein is CAISEPLQGNEQFF.

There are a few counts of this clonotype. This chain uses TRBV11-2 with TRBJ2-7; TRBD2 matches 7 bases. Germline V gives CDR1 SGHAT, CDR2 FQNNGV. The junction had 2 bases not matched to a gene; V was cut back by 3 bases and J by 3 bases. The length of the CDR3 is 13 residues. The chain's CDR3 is CASSLGEGYEQYF. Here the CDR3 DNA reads TGTGCCAGCAGCTTGGGGGAGGGCTACGAGCAGTACTTC.

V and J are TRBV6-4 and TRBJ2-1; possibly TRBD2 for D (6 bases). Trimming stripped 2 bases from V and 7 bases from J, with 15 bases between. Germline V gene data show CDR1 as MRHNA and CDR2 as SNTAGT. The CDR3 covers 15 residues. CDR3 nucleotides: TGTGCCAGCAGTGACAGGGCGGGCGCGGGGAATGAGCAGTTCTTC. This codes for CASSDRAGAGNEQFF.

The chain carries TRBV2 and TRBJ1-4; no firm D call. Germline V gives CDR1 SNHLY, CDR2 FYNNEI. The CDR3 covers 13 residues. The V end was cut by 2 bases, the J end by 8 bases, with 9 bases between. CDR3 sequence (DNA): TGTGCCAGCAGTGAATCAGGACGAGAAAAACTGTTTTTT. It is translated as CASSESGREKLFF.

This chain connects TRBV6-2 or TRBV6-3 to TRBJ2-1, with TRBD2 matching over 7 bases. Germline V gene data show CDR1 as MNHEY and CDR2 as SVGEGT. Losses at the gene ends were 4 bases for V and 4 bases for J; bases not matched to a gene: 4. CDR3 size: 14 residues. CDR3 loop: CASSLRETYNEQFF. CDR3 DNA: TGTGCCAGCAGTTTGCGGGAGACGTACAATGAGCAGTTCTTC.